The T cell receptor (beta chain) under discussion was sequenced for a study of blood T cell repertoires in COVID-19. About the research overall: Specimens from acute and convalescent COVID-19 originated in the United States, Italy and Spain. T cells, B-cell-depleted T cells, or PBMCs provided the cDNA or gDNA that served as material.

The CDR3 loop spans 18 amino acids. In the original processing: Reference gene primer amplification yielded estimated nucleated cell counts. Assay: immunoSEQ multiplex PCR; the TCRdb copy retains only in-frame clones and omits some. Clone size and V and J calls were adopted from that table, with D and trimming inferred from the DNA. The sample has more than 100,000 clones; roughly 84% are singletons. Sequences were obtained from peripheral blood. The receptor was isolated from a human donor in a cohort sampled during active COVID-19. The rearrangement joins TRBV21-1 to TRBJ2-1; the table's TRBD2 call for D was not verified on the DNA. TRBV21-1 is marked as a pseudogene. The CDR3 region is CASSKRLAGDFNFNEQFF. DNA for the CDR3: TGTGCCAGCAGCAAACGGCTAGCGGGGGACTTTAACTTCAATGAGCAGTTCTTC.